The rows below give T cell receptor beta chains drawn from one sample of a study of cytomegalovirus exposure and HLA in healthy donors. Libraries were prepared by immunoSEQ multiplex PCR; TCRdb keeps only in-frame clonotypes and omits some of them. The sample includes roughly 200,000 clones, approximately 80% of them seen just once. Sequencing was carried out using PBMCs. The receptors come from a woman in her fifties or sixties in good health and CMV-seronegative. CDR3s include the opening cysteine and the closing phenylalanine or tryptophan. The order of the fields is J gene, CDR3 length, V gene, CDR3 protein.

j_call: TRBJ2-5
cdr3_length: 16
v_call: TRBV4-1
cdr3_aa: CASSQGGRGALETQYF

j_call: TRBJ2-1
cdr3_length: 14
v_call: TRBV5-6
cdr3_aa: CASSLLARSDEQFF

j_call: TRBJ2-2
cdr3_length: 16
v_call: TRBV27
cdr3_aa: CASSSQGRAPTGELFF

j_call: TRBJ1-2
cdr3_length: 15
v_call: TRBV5-4
cdr3_aa: CASSLKERTNYGYTF

j_call: TRBJ1-1
cdr3_length: 12
v_call: TRBV28
cdr3_aa: CASSTRTGASFF

j_call: TRBJ1-5
cdr3_length: 16
v_call: TRBV21-1
cdr3_aa: CASSPDRNYSNQPQHF

j_call: TRBJ2-5
cdr3_length: 14
v_call: TRBV19
cdr3_aa: CASSISVQVETQYF

j_call: .
cdr3_length: 14
v_call: TRBV6-1
cdr3_aa: CASIFSTAYYEQYF

j_call: TRBJ1-6
cdr3_length: 14
v_call: TRBV5-4
cdr3_aa: CASRTGQPNSPLHF

j_call: TRBJ1-6
cdr3_length: 15
v_call: TRBV4-3
cdr3_aa: CASSPSTGGNSPLHF

j_call: TRBJ1-1
cdr3_length: 13
v_call: TRBV29-1
cdr3_aa: CSVAGQGVLEAFF

j_call: TRBJ1-2
cdr3_length: 11
v_call: TRBV29-1
cdr3_aa: CSVDQAYGYTF

j_call: TRBJ2-7
cdr3_length: 13
v_call: TRBV9
cdr3_aa: CASSVGARYEQYF

j_call: TRBJ2-1
cdr3_length: 15
v_call: TRBV28
cdr3_aa: CACRPDRGRYNEQFF

j_call: TRBJ2-5
cdr3_length: 15
v_call: TRBV11-2
cdr3_aa: CASSSTRTSGRAGNF

j_call: TRBJ2-2
cdr3_length: 14
v_call: TRBV27
cdr3_aa: CASSLGLNTGELFF

j_call: TRBJ2-1
cdr3_length: 17
v_call: TRBV11-2
cdr3_aa: CASSPLLGASSYNEQFF

j_call: TRBJ1-2
cdr3_length: 17
v_call: TRBV4-1
cdr3_aa: CASSPGTAPLGHGGYTF

j_call: TRBJ2-7
cdr3_length: 14
v_call: TRBV27
cdr3_aa: CASSFRGRPHEQYF

j_call: TRBJ2-5
cdr3_length: 14
v_call: TRBV14
cdr3_aa: CASSHNFYRETQYF

j_call: TRBJ1-2
cdr3_length: 14
v_call: TRBV19
cdr3_aa: CASSIAGWGYGYTF

j_call: TRBJ2-7
cdr3_length: 14
v_call: TRBV5-4
cdr3_aa: CASSSGLGPAEQYF

j_call: TRBJ2-1
cdr3_length: 14
v_call: TRBV28
cdr3_aa: CATREGQGGNEQFF

j_call: TRBJ2-3
cdr3_length: 16
v_call: TRBV5-4
cdr3_aa: CASSLRLAGGTDTQYF

j_call: TRBJ2-4
cdr3_length: 15
v_call: TRBV6-5
cdr3_aa: CASSLTRGAKNIQYF

j_call: TRBJ1-1
cdr3_length: 16
v_call: TRBV7-2
cdr3_aa: CASSLGWASLNTEAFF

j_call: TRBJ2-1
cdr3_length: 14
v_call: TRBV7-2
cdr3_aa: CASRSRQGYNEQFF

j_call: TRBJ1-5
cdr3_length: 13
v_call: TRBV10-3
cdr3_aa: CATNLQGDQPQHF

j_call: TRBJ1-4
cdr3_length: 14
v_call: TRBV9
cdr3_aa: CASSGGFPNEKLFF

j_call: TRBJ2-7
cdr3_length: 16
v_call: TRBV6-1
cdr3_aa: CASSEFRLAGYSEQYF

j_call: TRBJ1-4
cdr3_length: 15
v_call: TRBV15
cdr3_aa: CATSTGGGGRGKLFF

j_call: TRBJ1-4
cdr3_length: 14
v_call: TRBV30
cdr3_aa: CAWGTGGTNEKLFF

j_call: TRBJ1-3
cdr3_length: 15
v_call: TRBV5-1
cdr3_aa: CASSPGQGYGNTIYF

j_call: TRBJ1-2
cdr3_length: 13
v_call: TRBV28
cdr3_aa: CASRPGQLYGYTF

j_call: TRBJ1-4
cdr3_length: 16
v_call: TRBV2
cdr3_aa: CASSEGGGLSVEKLFF

j_call: TRBJ2-3
cdr3_length: 17
v_call: TRBV29-1
cdr3_aa: CSVEDRGGAGATDTQYF

j_call: TRBJ2-3
cdr3_length: 16
v_call: TRBV28
cdr3_aa: CASSRIWDSSTDTQYF

j_call: TRBJ1-4
cdr3_length: 16
v_call: TRBV19
cdr3_aa: CASSISSNDRGEKLFF

j_call: TRBJ2-1
cdr3_length: 13
v_call: TRBV7-7
cdr3_aa: CASSRGVGSEQFF

j_call: TRBJ2-1
cdr3_length: 17
v_call: TRBV7-6
cdr3_aa: CASSLSVWGTGGNEQFF

j_call: TRBJ2-2
cdr3_length: 15
v_call: TRBV2
cdr3_aa: CASSTGTGTSGELFF

j_call: TRBJ2-3
cdr3_length: 13
v_call: TRBV28
cdr3_aa: CASSLGADGTQYF

j_call: TRBJ2-7
cdr3_length: 13
v_call: TRBV28
cdr3_aa: CASSFAVIYEQYF

j_call: TRBJ2-5
cdr3_length: 15
v_call: TRBV5-1
cdr3_aa: CASSGSAGVQETQYF

j_call: TRBJ2-3
cdr3_length: 16
v_call: TRBV4-2
cdr3_aa: CASSQESRVGTDTQYF

j_call: TRBJ2-1
cdr3_length: 16
v_call: TRBV6-5
cdr3_aa: CASSYRLAGTYNEQFF

j_call: TRBJ1-2
cdr3_length: 14
v_call: TRBV5-1
cdr3_aa: CATRTGTGFYGYTF

j_call: TRBJ2-6
cdr3_length: 14
v_call: TRBV11-2
cdr3_aa: CASSRGQVANVLTF

j_call: TRBJ2-1
cdr3_length: 12
v_call: TRBV27
cdr3_aa: CASSLMAGRQFF

j_call: TRBJ1-4
cdr3_length: 13
v_call: TRBV10-2
cdr3_aa: CAAASRTNEKLFF

j_call: TRBJ2-1
cdr3_length: 16
v_call: TRBV28
cdr3_aa: CASSHQVGTSYNEQFF

j_call: TRBJ1-2
cdr3_length: 14
v_call: TRBV9
cdr3_aa: CASSGDRVSYGYTF

j_call: TRBJ1-5
cdr3_length: 16
v_call: TRBV30
cdr3_aa: CAWSVGTGGLNQPQHF

j_call: TRBJ2-7
cdr3_length: 14
v_call: TRBV7-8
cdr3_aa: CASSRRDTNYEQYF